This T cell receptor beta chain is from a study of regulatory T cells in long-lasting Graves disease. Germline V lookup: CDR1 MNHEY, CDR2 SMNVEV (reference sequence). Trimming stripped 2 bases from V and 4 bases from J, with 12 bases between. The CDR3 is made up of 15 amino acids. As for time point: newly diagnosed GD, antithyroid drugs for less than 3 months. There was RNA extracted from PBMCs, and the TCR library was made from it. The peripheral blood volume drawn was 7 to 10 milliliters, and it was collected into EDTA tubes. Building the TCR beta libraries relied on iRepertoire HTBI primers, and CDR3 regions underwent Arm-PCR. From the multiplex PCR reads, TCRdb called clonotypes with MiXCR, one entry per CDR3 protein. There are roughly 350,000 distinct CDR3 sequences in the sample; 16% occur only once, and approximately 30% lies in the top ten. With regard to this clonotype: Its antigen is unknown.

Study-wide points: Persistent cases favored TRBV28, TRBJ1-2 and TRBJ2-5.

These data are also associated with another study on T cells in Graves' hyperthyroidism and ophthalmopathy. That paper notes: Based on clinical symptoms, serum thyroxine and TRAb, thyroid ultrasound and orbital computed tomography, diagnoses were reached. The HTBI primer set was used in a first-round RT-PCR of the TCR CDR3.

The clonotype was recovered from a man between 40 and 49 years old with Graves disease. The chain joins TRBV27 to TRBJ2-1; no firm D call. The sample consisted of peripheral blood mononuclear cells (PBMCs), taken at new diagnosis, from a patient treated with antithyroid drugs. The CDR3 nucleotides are TGTGCCAGCAGTTTAGAACACCAACCTTACAATGAGCAGTTCTTC. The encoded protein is CASSLEHQPYNEQFF.